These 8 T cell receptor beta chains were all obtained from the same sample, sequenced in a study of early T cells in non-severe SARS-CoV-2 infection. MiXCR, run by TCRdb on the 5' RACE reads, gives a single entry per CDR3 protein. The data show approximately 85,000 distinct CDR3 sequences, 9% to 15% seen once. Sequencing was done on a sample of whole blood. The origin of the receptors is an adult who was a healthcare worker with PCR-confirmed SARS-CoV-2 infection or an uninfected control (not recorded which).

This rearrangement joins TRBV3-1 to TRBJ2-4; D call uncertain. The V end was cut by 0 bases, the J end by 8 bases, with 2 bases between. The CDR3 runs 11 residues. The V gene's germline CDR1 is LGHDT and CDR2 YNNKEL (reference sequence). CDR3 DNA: TGTGCCAGCAGCCAAGAGGACATTCAGTACTTC. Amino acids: CASSQEDIQYF.

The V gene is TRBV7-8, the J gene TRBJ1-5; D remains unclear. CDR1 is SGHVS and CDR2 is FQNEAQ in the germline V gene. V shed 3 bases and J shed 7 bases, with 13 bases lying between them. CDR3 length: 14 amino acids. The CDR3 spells CASSFLREHQPQHF. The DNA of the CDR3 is TGTGCCAGCAGCTTTTTGCGGGAACACCAGCCCCAGCATTTT.

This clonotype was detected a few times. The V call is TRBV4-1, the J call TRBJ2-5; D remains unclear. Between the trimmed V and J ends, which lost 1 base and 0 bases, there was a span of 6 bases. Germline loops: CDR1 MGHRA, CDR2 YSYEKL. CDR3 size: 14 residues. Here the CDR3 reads CASSQAPDQETQYF. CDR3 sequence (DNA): TGCGCCAGCAGCCAAGCCCCGGACCAAGAGACCCAGTACTTC.

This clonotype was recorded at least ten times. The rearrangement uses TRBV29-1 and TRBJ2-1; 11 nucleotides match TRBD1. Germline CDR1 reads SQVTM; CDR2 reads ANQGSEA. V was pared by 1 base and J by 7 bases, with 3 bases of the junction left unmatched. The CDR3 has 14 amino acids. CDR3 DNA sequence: TGCAGCGTTGAAGGGACAGGGGGCGCGAATGAGCAGTTCTTC. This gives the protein CSVEGTGGANEQFF.

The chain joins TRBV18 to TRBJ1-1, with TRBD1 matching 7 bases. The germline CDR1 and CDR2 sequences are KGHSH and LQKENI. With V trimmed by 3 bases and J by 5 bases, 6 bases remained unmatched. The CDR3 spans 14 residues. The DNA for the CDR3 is TGTGCCAGCTCACCTAAGGGGGCCGAGACTGAAGCTTTCTTT. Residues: CASSPKGAETEAFF.

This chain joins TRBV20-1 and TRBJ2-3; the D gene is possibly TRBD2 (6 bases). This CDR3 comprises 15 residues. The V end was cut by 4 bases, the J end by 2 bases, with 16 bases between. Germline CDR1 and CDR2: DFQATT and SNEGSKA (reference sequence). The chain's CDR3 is CSATKRRADTDTQYF. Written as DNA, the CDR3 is TGCAGTGCTACGAAGAGGAGGGCGGACACAGATACGCAGTATTTT.

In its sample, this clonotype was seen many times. CDR3 in amino acids: CASSLEGGVAFF. The CDR3 coding sequence is TGTGCCAGCAGCTTAGAGGGGGGCGTAGCTTTCTTT. V usage is TRBV7-3 and J usage is TRBJ1-1; D possibly corresponds to TRBD1 (6 bases). Trimming shortened V by 2 bases and J by 10 bases, and 11 bases separated the two germline ends. The CDR3 loop spans 12 amino acids. CDR1 is SGHTA and CDR2 is FQGTGA in the germline V gene.

CDR3 nucleotides: TGTGCCAGTAGTATGAGGGGTTACAACACCGGGGAGCTGTTTTTT. It is translated as CASSMRGYNTGELFF. This rearrangement joins TRBV19 to TRBJ2-2; D tentatively reads TRBD1 or TRBD2 (5 bases each). The CDR3 is 15 residues long. From germline, CDR1 is LNHDA and CDR2 SQIVND (reference sequence). V was pared by 3 bases and J by 2 bases, with 10 bases between. Complete variable domain (other parts from reference TRBV19 and TRBJ2-2): DGGITQSPKYLFRKEGQNVTLSCEQNLNHDAMYWYRQDPGQGLRLIYYSQIVNDFQKGDIAEGYSVSREKKESFPLTVTSAQKNPTAFYLCASSMRGYNTGELFFGEGSRLTVL.